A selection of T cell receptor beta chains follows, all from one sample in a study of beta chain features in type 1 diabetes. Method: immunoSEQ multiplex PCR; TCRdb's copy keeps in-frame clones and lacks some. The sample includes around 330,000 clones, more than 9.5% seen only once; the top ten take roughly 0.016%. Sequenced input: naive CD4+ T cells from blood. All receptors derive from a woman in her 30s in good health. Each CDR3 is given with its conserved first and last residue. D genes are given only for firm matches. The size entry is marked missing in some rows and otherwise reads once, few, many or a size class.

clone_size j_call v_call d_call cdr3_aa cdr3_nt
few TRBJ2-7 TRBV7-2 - CASSLYSGEQYF TGTGCCAGCAGCTTATACTCGGGGGAGCAGTACTTC
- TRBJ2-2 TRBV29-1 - CSVAVAVNTGELFF TGCAGCGTTGCCGTAGCGGTAAACACCGGGGAGCTGTTTTTT
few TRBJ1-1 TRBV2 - CASSAGSGGALRTEAFF TGTGCCAGCAGTGCGGGAAGCGGGGGGGCTTTGAGGACTGAAGCTTTCTTT
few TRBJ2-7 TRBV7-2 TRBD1 CASSTAGTGGSYEQYF TGTGCCAGCAGCACCGCCGGGACAGGGGGGTCCTACGAGCAGTACTTC
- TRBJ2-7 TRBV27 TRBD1 CASSFGQGYEQYF TGTGCCAGCAGTTTCGGACAGGGTTACGAGCAGTACTTC
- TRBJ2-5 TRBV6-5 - CASSYLGELEETQYF TGTGCCAGCAGTTACCTAGGAGAACTTGAAGAGACCCAGTACTTC
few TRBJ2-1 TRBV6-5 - CATRRTEFF TGTGCCACTCGGAGGACGGAGTTCTTC
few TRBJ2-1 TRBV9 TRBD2 CASSARGLAGGNEQFF TGTGCCAGCAGCGCCCGGGGTCTAGCGGGAGGAAATGAGCAGTTCTTC
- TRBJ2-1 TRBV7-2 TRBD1 CASSSRQGVEQFF TGTGCCAGCAGCTCCAGACAGGGGGTTGAGCAGTTCTTC
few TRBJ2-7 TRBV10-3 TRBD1 CAIAGQGIYEQYF TGTGCCATCGCTGGACAGGGTATCTACGAGCAGTACTTC
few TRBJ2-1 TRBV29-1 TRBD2 CSALFPSTSSSEQFF TGCAGCGCTTTGTTTCCTTCGACTAGCTCGAGTGAGCAGTTCTTC
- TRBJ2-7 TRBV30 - CAWSVSGGIYEQYF TGTGCCTGGAGTGTTTCCGGGGGTATATACGAGCAGTACTTC
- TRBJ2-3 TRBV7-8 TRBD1 CASSPRDRGGNTQYF TGTGCCAGCAGCCCAAGGGACAGGGGGGGGAATACGCAGTATTTT
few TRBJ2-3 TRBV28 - CASSLRSGYTQYF TGTGCCAGCAGTTTAAGGTCAGGGTATACGCAGTATTTT
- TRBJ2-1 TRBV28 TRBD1 CASSPGQEYNEQFF TGTGCCAGCAGTCCGGGACAGGAGTACAATGAGCAGTTCTTC
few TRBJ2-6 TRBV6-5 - CASSSFSGANVLTF TGTGCCAGCAGTTCCTTCTCTGGGGCCAACGTCCTGACTTTC
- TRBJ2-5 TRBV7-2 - CASSLTALETQYF TGTGCCAGCAGCTTAACAGCTTTGGAGACCCAGTACTTC
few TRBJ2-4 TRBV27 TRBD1 CASSLDRARAKNIQYF TGTGCCAGCAGTTTGGACAGGGCGAGGGCCAAAAACATTCAGTACTTC
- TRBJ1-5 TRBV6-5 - CASSRDRNSNQPQHF TGTGCCAGCAGCCGCGACAGAAATAGCAATCAGCCCCAGCATTTT
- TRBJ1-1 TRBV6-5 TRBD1 CASSLGQENTEAFF TGTGCCAGCAGTCTGGGACAGGAGAACACTGAAGCTTTCTTT
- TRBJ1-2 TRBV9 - CASSVRGEGYTF TGTGCCAGCAGCGTTCGCGGAGAAGGCTACACCTTC
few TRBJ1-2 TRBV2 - CASSFSSGPYGYTF TGTGCCAGCAGTTTCTCGTCAGGGCCCTATGGCTACACCTTC
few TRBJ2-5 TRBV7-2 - CASSTPLGGSGETQYF TGTGCCAGCAGCACCCCGCTGGGCGGCTCAGGGGAGACCCAGTACTTC
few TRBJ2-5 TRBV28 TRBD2 CASSEIAGLYQETQYF TGTGCCAGCAGTGAGATAGCGGGACTGTACCAAGAGACCCAGTACTTC
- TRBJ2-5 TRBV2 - CASSAPGGRETQYF TGTGCCAGCAGTGCCCCGGGGGGCCGAGAGACCCAGTACTTC
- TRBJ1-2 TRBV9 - CASRRGNYGYTF TGTGCCAGCCGCCGCGGTAACTATGGCTACACCTTC
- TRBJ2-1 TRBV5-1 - CASSRAGTWGNEQFF TGCGCCAGCAGCCGGGCCGGGACTTGGGGGAATGAGCAGTTCTTC
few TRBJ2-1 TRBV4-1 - CASSQDQIGEQFF TGCGCCAGCAGCCAAGATCAAATTGGCGAGCAGTTCTTC
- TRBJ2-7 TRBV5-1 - CASSSGTPFYEQYF TGCGCCAGCAGCTCCGGGACTCCCTTTTACGAGCAGTACTTC
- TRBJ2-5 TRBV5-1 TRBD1 CASSSDRAAETQYF TGCGCCAGCAGCTCGGACAGGGCCGCTGAGACCCAGTACTTC
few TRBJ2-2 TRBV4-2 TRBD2 CASSQVRTSGMKELFF TGTGCCAGCAGTCAAGTTCGGACTAGCGGGATGAAGGAGCTGTTTTTT
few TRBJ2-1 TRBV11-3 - CASSLSDEQFF TGTGCCAGCAGCTTATCGGATGAGCAGTTCTTC
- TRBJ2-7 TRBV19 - CASSNSAELGDTYEQYF TGTGCCAGTAGCAATAGCGCCGAGCTTGGAGACACCTACGAGCAGTACTTC
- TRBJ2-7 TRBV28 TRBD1 CASSSPGTGSLGEQYF TGTGCCAGCAGTTCCCCCGGGACAGGGTCTTTGGGCGAGCAGTACTTC
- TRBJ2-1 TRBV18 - CASSGSLDNEQFF TGTGCCAGCTCGGGGAGTTTGGACAATGAGCAGTTCTTC
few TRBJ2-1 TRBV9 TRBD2 CASSVGGLGLNEQFF TGTGCCAGCAGCGTAGGCGGACTAGGACTCAATGAGCAGTTCTTC
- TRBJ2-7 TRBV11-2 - CASSLRRGQYF TGTGCCAGCAGCTTAAGGCGCGGGCAGTACTTC
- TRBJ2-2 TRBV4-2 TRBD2 CASSQDPSGNTGELFF TGTGCCAGCAGCCAAGATCCTAGCGGTAACACCGGGGAGCTGTTTTTT
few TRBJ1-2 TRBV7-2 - CASSLRLLYGYTF TGTGCCAGCAGCTTACGGTTGTTATATGGCTACACCTTC
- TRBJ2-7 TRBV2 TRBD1 CASSEAGQGETGSYEQYF TGTGCCAGCAGTGAAGCGGGACAGGGGGAAACCGGCTCCTACGAGCAGTACTTC
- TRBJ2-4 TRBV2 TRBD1 CASSDRGPELAKNIQYF TGTGCCAGCAGTGACAGGGGGCCCGAATTAGCCAAAAACATTCAGTACTTC
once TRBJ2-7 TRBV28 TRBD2 CASTPGGPLYEQYF TGTGCCAGCACCCCGGGGGGTCCTCTTTACGAGCAGTACTTC
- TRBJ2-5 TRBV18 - CASSPTGKETQYF TGTGCCAGCTCACCTACAGGGAAAGAGACCCAGTACTTC
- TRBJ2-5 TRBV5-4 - CASSAGLGAETQYF TGTGCCAGCAGCGCTGGGCTGGGGGCAGAGACCCAGTACTTC
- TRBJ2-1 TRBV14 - CASSQSYYNEQFF TGTGCCAGCAGCCAATCGTATTACAATGAGCAGTTCTTC
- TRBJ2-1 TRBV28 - CASGVIADLYNEQFF TGTGCCAGCGGGGTCATAGCGGACCTATACAATGAGCAGTTCTTC
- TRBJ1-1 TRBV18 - CASSPTGGTAEAFF TGTGCCAGCTCACCAACGGGAGGGACCGCTGAAGCTTTCTTT
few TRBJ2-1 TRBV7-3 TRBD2 CASSLELAGVNEQFF TGTGCCAGCAGCTTAGAACTAGCGGGTGTGAATGAGCAGTTCTTC
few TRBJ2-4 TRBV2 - CASSASNIQYF TGTGCCAGCAGTGCGTCAAACATTCAGTACTTC
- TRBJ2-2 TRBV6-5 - CASISGLYTGELFF TGTGCCAGCATCTCAGGGTTGTACACCGGGGAGCTGTTTTTT
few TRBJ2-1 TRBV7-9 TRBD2 CASSTQREGRWDEQFF TGTGCCAGCAGCACCCAAAGGGAGGGCCGGTGGGATGAGCAGTTCTTC
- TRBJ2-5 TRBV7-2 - CASSRARDETQYF TGTGCCAGCAGCCGTGCCAGGGATGAGACCCAGTACTTC
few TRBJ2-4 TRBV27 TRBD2 CAMPMPGGTDIQYF TGTGCAATGCCCATGCCGGGAGGAACGGACATTCAGTACTTC
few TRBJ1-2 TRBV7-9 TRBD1 CASSPSADRVYGYTF TGTGCCAGCAGCCCTAGCGCAGACAGGGTATATGGCTACACCTTC